Following are 14 T cell receptor beta chains from one sample sequenced in a study of regulatory T cells in long-lasting Graves disease. Investigators prepared the TCR beta libraries by applying iRepertoire HTBI primers and Arm-PCR of CDR3 regions. TCRdb reprocessed the multiplex PCR reads via MiXCR and lists one record per CDR3 protein. This sample has about 470,000 distinct CDR3 sequences, with about 22% found just once. Stated time point: persistent/refractory GD, antithyroid drugs over 5 years with positive TRAb. RNA from PBMCs was the source of the TCR library. The sample was peripheral blood mononuclear cells (PBMCs), taken when the disease was refractory, from a patient treated with antithyroid drugs. The receptors here all came from a female donor with Graves disease.

This clonotype was recorded once. A single base separates this from a much larger clone, so it may be a read error. The V call is TRBV28, the J call TRBJ1-2, with TRBD1 as a possible D gene (6 bases). CDR3 length: 13 amino acids. Germline V gene lookup returns CDR1 MDHEN and CDR2 SYDVKM. The CDR3 loop is CTSSPSDSGGYTF. CDR3 DNA: TGTACCAGCAGCCCCTCGGACAGCGGAGGCTACACCTTC.

This clonotype was found many times. CDR3 bases: TGTGCCAGCAGTGAAATGATGGCAACTAATGAAAAACTGTTTTTT. As protein: CASSEMMATNEKLFF. The gene calls are TRBV2 and TRBJ1-4, with unresolved D. Trimming shortened V by 2 bases and J by 0 bases, and 7 bases separated the two germline ends. The CDR3 is made up of 15 amino acids. Germline V CDR1 and CDR2: SNHLY, FYNNEI.

In the case of this clonotype: Since a much larger clone is just one base distant, this may be a read error. The chain links TRBV11-2 to TRBJ1-4; maybe TRBD1 (5 bases). The CDR3 extends over 14 amino acids. Germline lookup yields CDR1 SGHAT and CDR2 FQNNGV. The CDR3 region is CASGLVGRFEKLFF. The CDR3, as DNA: TGTGCCAGCGGCTTAGTGGGGCGTTTTGAAAAACTGTTTTTT.

V usage is TRBV19 and J usage is TRBJ1-1; perhaps TRBD1 as D (5 bases). CDR3 length equals 13 residues. The germline V gene has CDR1 LNHDA and CDR2 SQIVND (reference sequence). V was shortened by 8 bases and J by 1 base, with 11 bases between the two germline ends. The CDR3 here is CASLRDPNTEAFF. As DNA, the CDR3 is TGTGCCAGTCTCCGGGACCCGAACACTGAAGCTTTCTTT.

Details on this clonotype: This clone may be a read error of a much larger clone one base away. This rearrangement joins TRBV2 to TRBJ2-5, with unresolved D. This CDR3 is 12 amino acids long. The germline gives CDR1 SNHLY, CDR2 FYNNEI. Written as DNA, the CDR3 is TGTGCCAGCACGGACGATCAAGGGACCCAGTACTTC. Translating gives CASTDDQGTQYF.

This clonotype was observed a few times. The chain employs TRBV19 and TRBJ1-4, with TRBD1 as a possible D gene (6 bases). The CDR3 spans 16 residues. The germline gives CDR1 LNHDA, CDR2 SQIVND (reference sequence). The V end was cut by 5 bases, the J end by 6 bases, with 19 bases between. CDR3 sequence (DNA): TGTGCCAGTAGTGCATGGGGCGACAGGTGGGATGAAAAACTGTTTTTT. It specifies CASSAWGDRWDEKLFF.

This clonotype was counted many times. The chain joins TRBV28 to TRBJ2-1; 7 bases match TRBD2. V lost 7 bases and J lost 10; bases outside the gene matches: 19. CDR1 is MDHEN and CDR2 is SYDVKM in the germline V gene. The CDR3 has 16 amino acids. CDR3 nucleotide sequence: TGTGCCAGCACCCCAGAGCTAGCGGTTGCTTCCTCGGAGCAGTTCTTC. Amino acid sequence: CASTPELAVASSEQFF.

This clonotype was recorded at least ten times. CDR3 nucleotide sequence: TGTGCCAGCAGCTTAGCTGGTGACGGAAAGACTAATGAAAAACTGTTTTTT. Amino acid sequence: CASSLAGDGKTNEKLFF. The chain has TRBV7-9 and TRBJ1-4; D not certain. V lost 0 bases, J lost 2 bases, and 13 bases lay in between. CDR1 and CDR2 from the germline V gene are SEHNR and FQNEAQ (reference sequence). This CDR3 has 17 residues. Variable domain in full (rest from reference TRBV7-9 and TRBJ1-4): DTGVSQNPRHKITKRGQNVTFRCDPISEHNRLYWYRQTLGQGPEFLTYFQNEAQLEKSRLLSDRFSAERPKGSFSTLEIQRTEQGDSAMYLCASSLAGDGKTNEKLFFGSGTQLSVL.

This clonotype was seen ten or more times. For the CDR3, the DNA is TGTGCCACGTTTCTCTCGGGGGCCAGACACGAGCAGTACTTC. This sequence encodes CATFLSGARHEQYF. V and J are TRBV28 and TRBJ2-7; perhaps D is TRBD1 or TRBD2 (6 bases each). V lost 10 bases and J lost 5, with 21 bases in between. The CDR3 is made up of 14 amino acids. In germline, CDR1 is MDHEN, CDR2 SYDVKM.

This clonotype was detected once. A much larger clone lies a single base off, so this may be a read error. The chain couples TRBV28 to TRBJ2-7; the D gene is possibly TRBD2 (6 bases). The CDR3 is made up of 13 amino acids. Germline V gene sequence: CDR1 MDHEN, CDR2 SYDVKM. CDR3 coding DNA: TGTGCCAGCAGTCCATCGGACTACTACGGGCAGTACTTC. Its translation is CASSPSDYYGQYF.

The chain is built from TRBV27 and TRBJ2-1; 10 positions agree with TRBD2. Trimming removed 1 base from V and 4 bases from J; junction bases left unmatched: 4. This CDR3 is built from 16 residues. Germline CDR1 reads MNHEY; CDR2 reads SMNVEV (reference sequence). The chain's CDR3 is CASSLWSSGGYNEQFF. The CDR3 DNA follows: TGTGCCAGCAGTTTATGGTCTAGCGGGGGATACAATGAGCAGTTCTTC.

In regard to this clonotype: This may come from a read error, since a much larger clone is one base off. The conserved final phenylalanine or tryptophan is absent from the CDR3, which likely points to a read error. The rearrangement uses TRBV7-2 and TRBJ1-2, with 8 bases matching TRBD1. The CDR3 has 15 residues. Losses at the gene ends were 6 bases for V and 7 bases for J; bases not matched to a gene: 13. Germline lookup yields CDR1 SGHTA and CDR2 FQGNSA. The CDR3 coding sequence is TGTGCCAGCAGTTCTATCCAGGACAGGGTTGTTGGCTACACCTTG. This sequence encodes CASSSIQDRVVGYTL.

This clonotype was observed a few times. The V call is TRBV6-1, the J call TRBJ2-4, with D hard to call. Germline assignment: CDR1 MNHNS and CDR2 SASEGT. CDR3 size: 13 residues. Trimming took off 6 bases at V and 4 bases at J, with 10 bases between the two ends. The CDR3 DNA reads as TGTGCCAGCAGCAGAGGAAGGAAAAACATTCAGTACTTC. Translation: CASSRGRKNIQYF.

This clonotype has a handful of counts. Here the CDR3 reads CSARLGPLYEQYF. The CDR3, as DNA: TGCAGTGCTAGACTAGGCCCCTTGTACGAGCAGTACTTC. The chain carries TRBV20-1 and TRBJ2-7; no firm D call. With 2 bases removed from V and 4 bases from J, the gap between germline ends came to 12 bases. Germline V lookup: CDR1 DFQATT, CDR2 SNEGSKA (reference sequence). This CDR3 contains 13 residues.